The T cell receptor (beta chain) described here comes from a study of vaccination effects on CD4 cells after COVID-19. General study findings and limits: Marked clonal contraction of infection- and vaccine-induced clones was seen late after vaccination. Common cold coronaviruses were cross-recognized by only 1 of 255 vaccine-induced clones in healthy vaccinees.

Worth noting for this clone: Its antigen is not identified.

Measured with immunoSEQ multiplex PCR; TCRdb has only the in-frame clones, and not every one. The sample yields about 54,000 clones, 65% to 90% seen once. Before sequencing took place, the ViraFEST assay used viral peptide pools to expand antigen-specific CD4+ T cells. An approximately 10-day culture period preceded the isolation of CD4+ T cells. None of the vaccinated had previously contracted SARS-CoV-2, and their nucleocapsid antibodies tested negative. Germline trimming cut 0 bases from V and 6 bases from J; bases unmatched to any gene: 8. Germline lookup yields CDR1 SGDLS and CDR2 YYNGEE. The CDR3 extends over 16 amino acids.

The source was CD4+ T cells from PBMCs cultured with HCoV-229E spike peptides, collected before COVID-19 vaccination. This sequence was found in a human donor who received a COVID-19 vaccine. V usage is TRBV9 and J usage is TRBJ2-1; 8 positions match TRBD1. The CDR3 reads CASSVVSDRAVNEQFF. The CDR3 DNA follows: TGTGCCAGCAGCGTAGTCTCGGACAGGGCGGTCAATGAGCAGTTCTTC.